This TCR beta chain was profiled in a study of response to subunit inactivated influenza vaccine. Remarks on this clonotype: No antigen is known for it.

Looked up from germline, CDR1 is DFQATT and CDR2 is SNEGSKA (reference sequence). V was shortened by 6 bases and J by 0 bases, with 13 bases between the two germline ends. This CDR3 has 14 amino acids. Study results and limitations: With each seasonal influenza vaccination, the authors suggested, few new T cells are recruited.

Using its own MiXCR run on the RT-PCR reads, TCRdb lists one record per CDR3 protein. The table includes some 500,000 distinct CDR3 sequences, about 15% detected once. Sequencing used CD4+ T cells sorted from PBMCs, obtained around 25 months after vaccination. V usage is TRBV20-1 and J usage is TRBJ2-3; D may be TRBD2 (6 bases). The sequence was obtained from a man in his fifties or sixties who received an inactivated influenza vaccine. DNA for the CDR3: TGCAGTGCCATCGGGGCGGGAAGCACAGATACGCAGTATTTT. Encoded protein: CSAIGAGSTDTQYF.